The 11 T cell receptor beta chains in this list originate from one sample, sequenced in a study of shared clonotypes between healthy human individuals (dated by TCRdb to about 2020). Receptors were amplified or captured by the immunoSEQ multiplex PCR assay. Not all clones reach the TCRdb copy of this immuneACCESS table, which keeps in-frame sequences only. Checked studies attribute under half of the gap to unresolved V genes and leave the rest unexplained. A total of hundreds of thousands of clones appear in this sample, about 95% of them only once. Approximately 0.11% of the sample belongs to the ten largest clones. CD8 naive samples were CD45RO-negative cells positively selected for CCR7, giving a CD45RA+CCR7+ population that excluded TemRA cells. The sample consisted of naive CD8+ T cells sorted from blood. Explained via the paper, the cell subset or site label denotes: CD45RA+CCR7+. These receptors were taken from a woman in her 30s in good health.

The chain joins TRBV9 to TRBJ2-1; D is ambiguous. V was shortened by 0 bases and J by 0 bases, with 4 bases between the two germline ends. CDR3 length: 14 amino acids. Germline-derived CDR1 and CDR2 are SGDLS and YYNGEE. CDR3 loop: CASSVVTSYNEQFF. Here the CDR3 DNA reads TGTGCCAGCAGCGTAGTTACCTCCTACAATGAGCAGTTCTTC.

The J gene is TRBJ2-6, the V gene TRBV25-1; possibly TRBD1 for D (5 bases). The CDR3 loop spans 17 amino acids. In germline, CDR1 is MGHDK, CDR2 SYGVNS. V lost 1 base and J 3 bases, leaving 13 bases between the germline ends. In nucleotides, the CDR3 is TGTGCCAGCAGTGAATTAACAGGTCTGGATGGGGCCAACGTCCTGACTTTC. It translates to CASSELTGLDGANVLTF.

The chain couples TRBV14 to TRBJ2-3; a weak D match, TRBD2 (6 bases). Germline V gives CDR1 SGHDN, CDR2 FVKESK. This CDR3 has 15 amino acids. Deletions cut 4 bases from V and 5 bases from J, with 16 bases between. The CDR3 region is CASSPGTSQGDTQYF. The CDR3 DNA is TGTGCCAGCAGCCCTGGGACTTCCCAGGGAGATACGCAGTATTTT.

The chain is built from TRBV4-2 and TRBJ2-5; 10 bases match TRBD2. With V trimmed by 3 bases and J by 3 bases, 7 bases remained unmatched. From germline, CDR1 is LGHNA and CDR2 YNFKEQ. The CDR3 runs to 16 residues. CDR3 in amino acids: CASSQGILAGEETQYF. CDR3 DNA sequence: TGTGCCAGCAGCCAGGGGATTCTAGCGGGGGAAGAGACCCAGTACTTC.

The rearrangement joins TRBV2 to TRBJ2-2, with TRBD2 matching 10 bases. Trimming removed 8 bases from V and 4 bases from J; junction bases left unmatched: 10. There are 16 residues in the CDR3. The V gene's germline CDR1 is SNHLY and CDR2 FYNNEI. CDR3 sequence (DNA): TGTGCCAGCCAGGGGCTAGCGGGAGTAGGCACCGGGGAGCTGTTTTTT. Translated, it gives CASQGLAGVGTGELFF.

The chain has TRBV27 and TRBJ2-7; no reliable D call. The CDR3 extends over 15 amino acids. Germline V CDR1 and CDR2: MNHEY, SMNVEV (reference sequence). The V gene lost 1 base and the J gene lost 5 bases, with 15 bases spanning the gap. DNA of the CDR3: TGTGCCAGCAGTTTATATGTGGGTGCGAACGACGAGCAGTACTTC. Encoded protein: CASSLYVGANDEQYF.

The chain combines TRBV29-1 with TRBJ2-1; 8 nucleotides align to TRBD2. The trim removed 2 bases at V and 2 bases at J, leaving 2 bases unmatched. The CDR3 runs 14 residues. Germline-derived CDR1 and CDR2 are SQVTM and ANQGSEA. CDR3 amino acids: CSVEPGGPYNEQFF. CDR3 in DNA: TGCAGCGTTGAACCGGGAGGGCCCTACAATGAGCAGTTCTTC.

The chain links TRBV4-1 to TRBJ1-4; D is uncertain. The CDR3 runs to 14 residues. The germline V gene has CDR1 MGHRA and CDR2 YSYEKL. V was pared by 0 bases and J by 8 bases, with 10 bases between. The CDR3 DNA reads TGCGCCAGCAGCCAAGAGGGATATTGGGAAAAACTGTTTTTT. Translated: CASSQEGYWEKLFF.

The genes are TRBV28 and TRBJ1-1; 7 bases fit TRBD1. CDR1 is MDHEN and CDR2 is SYDVKM in the germline V gene. The CDR3 extends over 16 amino acids. The V gene end was trimmed by 3 bases and the J gene end by 3 bases; junction bases not matched to a gene: 10. The DNA for the CDR3 is TGTGCCAGCAGTTTTACAACAGGGGAGATGGACACTGAAGCTTTCTTT. Amino acid sequence: CASSFTTGEMDTEAFF.

A remark on this clone: The final CDR3 position lacks the conserved phenylalanine or tryptophan, pointing to a likely read error. The chain uses TRBV13 and TRBJ1-1; TRBD1 agrees at 7 bases. The germline CDR1 and CDR2 sequences are PRHDT and FYEKMQ (reference sequence). This CDR3 has 15 residues. The CDR3 here is CAGSFGQAGNTEAFL. The CDR3 DNA reads as TGTGCCGGCAGCTTTGGACAGGCTGGGAACACTGAAGCTTTCCTT.

The V call is TRBV28, the J call TRBJ2-7, with D unresolved. Germline assignment: CDR1 MDHEN and CDR2 SYDVKM. This CDR3 is built from 12 residues. The V end lost 2 bases, the J end lost 3 bases, and 5 bases lay between the germline ends. Written as DNA, the CDR3 is TGTGCCAGCAGTTTAATCGACTACGAGCAGTACTTC. It translates to CASSLIDYEQYF.